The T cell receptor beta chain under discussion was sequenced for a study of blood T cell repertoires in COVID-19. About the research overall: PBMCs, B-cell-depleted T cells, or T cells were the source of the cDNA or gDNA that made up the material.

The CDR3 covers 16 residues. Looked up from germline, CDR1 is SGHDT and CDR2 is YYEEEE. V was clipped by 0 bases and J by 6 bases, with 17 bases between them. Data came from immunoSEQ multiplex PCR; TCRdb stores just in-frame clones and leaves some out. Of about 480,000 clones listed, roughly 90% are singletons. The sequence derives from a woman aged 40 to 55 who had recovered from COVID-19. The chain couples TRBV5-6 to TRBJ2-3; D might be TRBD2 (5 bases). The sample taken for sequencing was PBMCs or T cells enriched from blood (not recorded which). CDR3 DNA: TGTGCCAGCAGCTTGGGGAAACACCCTACTAGTGATACGCAGTATTTT. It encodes CASSLGKHPTSDTQYF.